This entry lists 21 T cell receptor beta chains sequenced from one sample in a study of T cells expressing NK-cell markers. Reprocessing the 5' RACE reads, TCRdb reports a single entry for every CDR3 protein and omits DNA. The table for this sample gives 120,000 to 150,000 distinct CDR3 sequences. The sequencing sample was made of blood T cells: a sorted CD56 or NKG2C T cell subset, CD4+ or CD8+ T cells, or bulk PBMC T cells (not recorded which). These receptors were obtained from a young man in good health.

V is TRBV30 and J is TRBJ2-1; the TCRdb call, TRBD1, lacks DNA for checking. The CDR3 runs to 12 residues. The germline gives CDR1 GTSNPN, CDR2 SVGIG (reference sequence). CDR3 in amino acids: CAWTPFGGEQFF.

The chain recombines TRBV6-5 with TRBJ1-4; TCRdb outputs TRBD1, but without DNA this stays unchecked. The CDR3 sequence is 15 residues long. Germline V gene lookup returns CDR1 MNHEY and CDR2 SVGAGI. The CDR3 here is CASSYSPGGKEKLFF.

The J gene is TRBJ2-1, the V gene TRBV25-1; TCRdb names TRBD2, which stays unverified in the absence of DNA. The length of the CDR3 is 15 residues. Germline V gene lookup returns CDR1 MGHDK and CDR2 SYGVNS. The CDR3 here is CASSESSGSTTEQFF.

The chain joins TRBV12-3 or TRBV12-4 to TRBJ1-2. CDR3 size: 15 residues. The CDR3: CASSLALGYDNGYTF.

The V call is TRBV7-8, the J call TRBJ2-1; TCRdb proposes TRBD2, but this gene call is untestable without DNA. CDR1 is SGHVS, CDR2 FQNEAQ, per germline. The CDR3 length is 14 residues. The CDR3 loop is CASSYQRGDNEQFF.

V gene TRBV9 combines with J gene TRBJ2-1; checking the TCRdb D call of TRBD2 is not possible without DNA. CDR1 and CDR2 from the germline V gene are SGDLS and YYNGEE. The CDR3 loop spans 16 amino acids. The CDR3 loop reads CASNPGTSGNLREQFF. Looking up the rest from reference TRBV9 and TRBJ2-1 gives the full variable domain: DSGVTQTPKHLITATGQRVTLRCSPRSGDLSVYWYQQSLDQGLQFLIQYYNGEERAKGNILERFSAQQFPDLHSELNLSSLELGDSALYFCASNPGTSGNLREQFFGPGTRLTVL.

This chain uses TRBV28 with TRBJ2-3; TCRdb's assignment of TRBD1 cannot be checked, as there is no DNA. CDR1 and CDR2 from the germline V gene are MDHEN and SYDVKM. The CDR3 runs to 18 residues. The CDR3: CASSLLEQGGKTHDTQYF. Drawing the rest from reference TRBV28 and TRBJ2-3, the complete variable domain is DVKVTQSSRYLVKRTGEKVFLECVQDMDHENMFWYRQDPGLGLRLIYFSYDVKMKEKGDIPEGYSVSREKKERFSLILESASTNQTSMYLCASSLLEQGGKTHDTQYFGPGTRLTVL.

The gene calls are TRBV5-4 and TRBJ2-3; TCRdb lists TRBD2, though no DNA is available to test this call. CDR1 and CDR2 (germline): SGHNT, YYREEE (reference sequence). The CDR3 runs to 15 residues. CDR3: CASSPTSSLTDTQYF.

The rearrangement uses TRBV4-2 and TRBJ2-1; TCRdb selects TRBD1, and the lack of DNA leaves this call unchecked. This CDR3 is 14 amino acids long. The germline gives CDR1 LGHNA, CDR2 YNFKEQ. The CDR3 loop reads CASSPGAGSPEQFF.

CDR3 region: CASSSRRESLSNEQFF. J is TRBJ2-1 and V is TRBV13; there is no DNA to check the TCRdb D call of TRBD1. The CDR3 runs to 16 residues. Germline-derived CDR1 and CDR2 are PRHDT and FYEKMQ (reference sequence). Together with reference TRBV13 and TRBJ2-1, the CDR3 gives the full variable domain: AAGVIQSPRHLIKEKRETATLKCYPIPRHDTVYWYQQGPGQDPQFLISFYEKMQSDKGSIPDRFSAQQFSDYHSELNMSSLELGDSALYFCASSSRRESLSNEQFFGPGTRLTVL.

The chain carries TRBV6-5 and TRBJ2-7; TCRdb's D call of TRBD1 is untestable without DNA. There are 14 residues in the CDR3. Germline V gene lookup returns CDR1 MNHEY and CDR2 SVGAGI. CDR3 sequence: CASSYNRGRVEQYF.

The CDR3 sequence: CASSQSGLAGVDAGELFF. The chain is built from TRBV11-2 and TRBJ2-2; the D call from TCRdb, TRBD2, cannot be confirmed without DNA. Germline CDR1 is SGHAT and CDR2 is FQNNGV. The CDR3 loop spans 18 amino acids.

The chain recombines TRBV6-5 with TRBJ1-2; the TRBD1 assignment by TCRdb is unverifiable without DNA. From germline, CDR1 is MNHEY and CDR2 SVGAGI. The CDR3 is made up of 16 amino acids. The CDR3 protein is CASSYALQERGYGYTF.

The chain links TRBV7-8 to TRBJ2-1; the TRBD2 assignment by TCRdb is unverifiable without DNA. Germline CDR1 SGHVS, CDR2 FQNEAQ. There are 18 residues in the CDR3. CDR3 region: CASSFPSTGLAMYNEQFF. The whole variable domain, filled in from reference TRBV7-8 and TRBJ2-1, reads GAGVSQSPRYKVAKRGQDVALRCDPISGHVSLFWYQQALGQGPEFLTYFQNEAQLDKSGLPSDRFFAERPEGSVSTLKIQRTQQEDSAVYLCASSFPSTGLAMYNEQFFGPGTRLTVL.

V gene TRBV7-8 combines with J gene TRBJ1-3. The CDR3 length is 14 residues. CDR1 is SGHVS, CDR2 FQNEAQ, per germline. The CDR3 reads CASSLDTAAHTIYF. Drawing the rest from reference TRBV7-8 and TRBJ1-3, the complete variable domain is GAGVSQSPRYKVAKRGQDVALRCDPISGHVSLFWYQQALGQGPEFLTYFQNEAQLDKSGLPSDRFFAERPEGSVSTLKIQRTQQEDSAVYLCASSLDTAAHTIYFGEGSWLTVV.

This CDR3 reads CAWSGDRELGYEQYF. This chain uses TRBV30 with TRBJ2-7; TCRdb indicates TRBD1, and absent DNA this call remains unverified. CDR1 is GTSNPN and CDR2 is SVGIG in the germline V gene (reference sequence). The CDR3 runs to 15 residues. Filled out from reference TRBV30 and TRBJ2-7, the complete variable domain reads SQTIHQWPATLVQPVGSPLSLECTVEGTSNPNLYWYRQAAGRGLQLLFYSVGIGQISSEVPQNLSASRPQDRQFILSSKKLLLSDSGFYLCAWSGDRELGYEQYFGPGTRLTVT.

The V and J genes are TRBV20-1 and TRBJ2-2. Germline V gives CDR1 DFQATT, CDR2 SNEGSKA (reference sequence). The CDR3 loop spans 12 amino acids. The CDR3 sequence: CSAREQPWELFF.

The chain joins TRBV9 to TRBJ2-1. This CDR3 comprises 15 residues. Germline V gene sequence: CDR1 SGDLS, CDR2 YYNGEE. This chain's CDR3 is CASSVDGLAYNEQFF. Complete variable domain (other parts from reference TRBV9 and TRBJ2-1): DSGVTQTPKHLITATGQRVTLRCSPRSGDLSVYWYQQSLDQGLQFLIQYYNGEERAKGNILERFSAQQFPDLHSELNLSSLELGDSALYFCASSVDGLAYNEQFFGPGTRLTVL.

The J gene is TRBJ2-1, the V gene TRBV12-3 or TRBV12-4; TCRdb reports TRBD2, a call that lacks DNA to check it against. CDR3 size: 19 residues. The CDR3 region is CASSPSDQSSGQRGNEQFF.

V is TRBV7-8 and J is TRBJ1-1; the D call of TRBD1 rests on TCRdb alone, since no DNA is present to check it. The germline CDR1 and CDR2 sequences are SGHVS and FQNEAQ. The CDR3 totals 12 residues. The CDR3: CASSLATDTAFF.

J is TRBJ2-4 and V is TRBV20-1; TCRdb calls TRBD2, which cannot be checked without DNA. Looked up from germline, CDR1 is DFQATT and CDR2 is SNEGSKA (reference sequence). The CDR3 covers 15 residues. Here the CDR3 reads CSARDEAGDMNIQYF.